Listed below are T cell receptor beta chains from one sample, sequenced in a study of cytomegalovirus exposure and HLA in healthy donors. Profiled with immunoSEQ multiplex PCR; TCRdb holds only in-frame clones, not every one. The sample holds around 180,000 clones, under 85% seen once. Material for sequencing was PBMCs. These receptors originate from a man between 18 and 29 years old in good health and CMV-seronegative. Each CDR3 is given with its conserved first and last residue. Fields, in order: J gene, clone size, CDR3 length, D gene, V gene, CDR3 DNA, CDR3 protein. A D gene is named only where the DNA matches it firmly. The listing skips clone size in some rows; elsewhere it reads once, few, many or a size class.

>TRBJ2-2|-|16|-|TRBV19
TGTGCCAGTAGTAGCCCCCCCGGAGGGAACACCGGGGAGCTGTTTTTT
CASSSPPGGNTGELFF
>TRBJ2-7|-|17|TRBD1|TRBV10-3
TGTGCCATCAGCCAGGGACAGGGGGCCCCAACTTCCTACGAGCAGTACTTC
CAISQGQGAPTSYEQYF
>TRBJ2-3|few|14|-|TRBV5-1
TGCGCCAGCAGCTTTTCGACAGGGAGGGATACGCAGTATTTT
CASSFSTGRDTQYF
>TRBJ2-5|-|14|TRBD2|TRBV11-2
TGTGCCAGCAGTCCAACTAGCGTGCGAGAGACCCAGTACTTC
CASSPTSVRETQYF
>TRBJ2-1|-|16|TRBD1|TRBV27
TGTGCCAGCAGTTTATTACCGGGACAGGGTTACAATGAGCAGTTCTTC
CASSLLPGQGYNEQFF
>TRBJ2-7|-|13|-|TRBV18
TGTGCCAGCTCACCACCGGGACAAGACGAGCAGTACTTC
CASSPPGQDEQYF
>TRBJ2-5|once|11|-|TRBV28
TGTGCCAGCAGTTTGGAGGGTAAGCAGTACTTC
CASSLEGKQYF
>TRBJ1-5|-|14|-|TRBV19
TGTGCCAGTAGTTGGCAGGGTACGGGCCAGCCCCAGCATTTT
CASSWQGTGQPQHF
>TRBJ2-3|-|16|TRBD1|TRBV7-8
TGTGCCAGCAGCCATCCCGTGACAGGGGGCCTAGATACGCAGTATTTT
CASSHPVTGGLDTQYF
>TRBJ1-1|-|15|-|TRBV4-1
TGCGCCAGCAGCCAAGAAGGCCAGGGGTACACTGAAGCTTTCTTT
CASSQEGQGYTEAFF
>TRBJ2-7|-|15|TRBD1|TRBV28
TGTGCCAGCAGTTTCCTGACAGGGGTGGCCTACGAGCAGTACTTC
CASSFLTGVAYEQYF
>TRBJ1-5|-|16|TRBD1|TRBV5-1
TGCGCCAGCAGCTTAGGATTCGGGACAGGGGTCCAGCCCCAGCATTTT
CASSLGFGTGVQPQHF
>TRBJ1-2|-|14|-|TRBV6-1
TGTGCCAGCAGTGAGAGACAGCAAGACTATGGCTACACCTTC
CASSERQQDYGYTF
>TRBJ1-6|-|16|TRBD1|TRBV19
TGTGCCAGTAGTACGAAGGGACAGCCTGGAGGTTCACCCCTCCACTTT
CASSTKGQPGGSPLHF
>TRBJ1-5|-|15|-|TRBV18
TGTGCCAGCTCACCCACGGCGGTCATCTATCAGCCCCAGCATTTT
CASSPTAVIYQPQHF
>TRBJ1-4|-|15|TRBD1|TRBV10-3
TGTGCCATCAGTGAGGGGACAGGGGGCTCTGAAAAACTGTTTTTT
CAISEGTGGSEKLFF
>TRBJ2-7|-|16|TRBD2|TRBV6-5
TGTGCCAGCAGTTATTCTCTAGCGGGGAGCTCCTACGAGCAGTACTTC
CASSYSLAGSSYEQYF
>TRBJ2-7|-|16|-|TRBV5-1
TGCGCCAGCAGCTTGGGGGGCACAGGGAGCTCCTACGAGCAGTACTTC
CASSLGGTGSSYEQYF
>TRBJ1-1|-|16|TRBD1|TRBV19
TGTGCCAGTAGTTCACAGGGGCGCCAAGGGGACACTGAAGCTTTCTTT
CASSSQGRQGDTEAFF
>TRBJ2-7|-|11|-|TRBV27
TGTGCCAGCAGTTTACGAGGCGAGCAGTACTTC
CASSLRGEQYF
>TRBJ1-2|-|14|TRBD1|TRBV5-6
TGTGCCAGCAGCTTAAACAGGGGCAGCTATGGCTACACCTTC
CASSLNRGSYGYTF
>TRBJ2-2|-|14|-|TRBV7-9
TGTGCCAGCAGCCGTGAACAGGGTCCCGGGGAGCTGTTTTTT
CASSREQGPGELFF
>TRBJ2-2|-|14|-|TRBV7-2
TGTGCCAGCAGCCCCCGTAGCGGAGCCGGGGAGCTGTTTTTT
CASSPRSGAGELFF
>TRBJ2-7|-|11|TRBD1|TRBV2
TGTGCCAGTGGACAGGGCTACGAGCAGTACTTC
CASGQGYEQYF
>TRBJ2-1|-|15|-|TRBV5-8
TGTGCCACCTCTACGGGACACGGGACCTACAATGAGCAGTTCTTC
CATSTGHGTYNEQFF
>TRBJ2-7|-|14|-|TRBV7-9
TGTGCCAGCAGCTTAGCGGACAGCTCCTACGAGCAGTACTTC
CASSLADSSYEQYF
>TRBJ1-3|-|17|-|TRBV9
TGTGCCAGCAGCGTAGGGGGGAGGGTTTCTGCTGGAAACACCATATATTTT
CASSVGGRVSAGNTIYF
>TRBJ1-5|few|15|TRBD1|TRBV6-5
TGTGCCAGCAGTTCGGACAGGGGAGGCAATCAGCCCCAGCATTTT
CASSSDRGGNQPQHF
>TRBJ2-7|-|15|TRBD1|TRBV5-1
TGCGCCAGCAGCGTACGGACAGGGGCCCTAAACGAGCAGTACTTC
CASSVRTGALNEQYF
>TRBJ1-5|-|15|TRBD1|TRBV6-5
TGTGCCAGCAGTTACTCCGGGACAGGGAGATTTTCCCAGCATTTT
CASSYSGTGRFSQHF
>TRBJ2-7|-|16|TRBD2|TRBV28
TGTGCCAGCAGTTCCCCGCCTAGCGGGAGGGGGTACGAGCAGTACTTC
CASSSPPSGRGYEQYF
>TRBJ1-2|-|15|TRBD1|TRBV6-6
TGTGCCAGCAGACTAACAGGGGGCGCTGGCTATGGCTACACCTTC
CASRLTGGAGYGYTF
>TRBJ2-1|-|14|-|TRBV12-5
TGTGCTAGTGTCGGGGGACGGGGCTACAATGAGCAGTTCTTC
CASVGGRGYNEQFF
>TRBJ2-5|-|13|TRBD2|TRBV29-1
TGCAGCGCCGGGACTAGCGGTTCAGAGACCCAGTACTTC
CSAGTSGSETQYF
>TRBJ2-2|-|13|-|TRBV29-1
TGCAGCGCGGCAGGGGTAAACACCGGGGAGCTGTTTTTT
CSAAGVNTGELFF
>TRBJ1-2|once|13|-|TRBV7-9
TGTGCCAGCAGCAGCCTCCAGGGTGGTGGCTACACCTTC
CASSSLQGGGYTF
>TRBJ1-1|few|14|-|TRBV6-6
TGTGCCAGCAGTTACTCGAAAGGGGTAACTGAAGCTTTCTTT
CASSYSKGVTEAFF
>TRBJ2-1|-|14|-|TRBV7-9
TGTGCCAGCAGCTTCGAGCGGGTGAACAATGAGCAGTTCTTC
CASSFERVNNEQFF
>TRBJ2-1|-|14|TRBD2|TRBV4-3
TGCGCCAGCAGCCAAGGGGGAGGGTACAGTGAGCAGTTCTTC
CASSQGGGYSEQFF
>TRBJ2-5|-|14|-|TRBV5-1
TGCGCCAGCAGCCCCACGGACTTACAAGAGACCCAGTACTTC
CASSPTDLQETQYF
>TRBJ1-4|once|16|TRBD1|TRBV28
TGTGCCAGCAGTCAGGACAGGGCCGGAGGAAATGAAAAACTGTTTTTT
CASSQDRAGGNEKLFF
>TRBJ2-1|-|15|TRBD2|TRBV6-4
TGTGCCAGCACCACGAGGGCGGGGGGTTACAATGAGCAGTTCTTC
CASTTRAGGYNEQFF
>TRBJ1-1|-|16|-|TRBV15
TGTGCCACCAGCAGAGATGCCGGGACACCCAACGCTGAAGCTTTCTTT
CATSRDAGTPNAEAFF
>TRBJ2-7|-|18|TRBD2|TRBV7-2
TGTGCCAGCAGCTTAGCGCGATCTGGACTAGCGGGAGGTCGCGAGCAGTACTTC
CASSLARSGLAGGREQYF
>TRBJ2-5|-|14|-|TRBV11-2
TGTGCCAGCAGCTTTCTTTCCCAGGAAGAGACCCAGTACTTC
CASSFLSQEETQYF
>TRBJ1-5|-|16|-|TRBV7-6
TGTGCCAGCAGCGTAGACAGCCCTTATAGCAATCAGCCCCAGCATTTT
CASSVDSPYSNQPQHF